These 27 T cell receptor beta chains were sequenced from one sample in a study of T cell responses to AZD1222 COVID-19 vaccine (dated by TCRdb to 2020 to 2023). Library preparation employed the immunoSEQ multiplex PCR assay. TCRdb mirrors the immuneACCESS table, restricted to in-frame sequences. Some clones are absent from its copies; in checked studies, under half trace to an unresolved V gene, and the reason for the others is unknown. The sample includes 80,000 or so clones, with 85% to 90% observed a single time. Clones ranked in the top ten supply 5% to 6% of the sample. This sample's time point label indicates: baseline before first vaccination. The sample consisted of peripheral blood, taken on day 0 of AZD1222 vaccination. These receptor sequences come from an adult in good health.

V and J are TRBV29-1 and TRBJ2-7; no definite D call. CDR1 is SQVTM, CDR2 ANQGSEA, per germline. The CDR3 consists of 12 residues. The germline V and J ends were trimmed by 1 base and 5 bases, with 9 bases remaining between them. This CDR3 is CSVEAQSDEQYF. CDR3 sequence (DNA): TGCAGCGTTGAAGCACAGAGTGACGAGCAGTACTTC.

The chain carries TRBV5-4 and TRBJ1-1, with TRBD1 as a possible D gene (6 bases). The germline V gene encodes CDR1 SGHNT and CDR2 YYREEE (reference sequence). Trimming took off 3 bases at V and 1 base at J, with 10 bases between the two ends. This CDR3 comprises 14 residues. In DNA form, the CDR3 reads TGTGCCAGCAGCTCGGACAGTAAGAACACTGAAGCTTTCTTT. Encoded protein: CASSSDSKNTEAFF.

Worth noting for this clone: This same CDR3 is encoded by further DNA sequences in the sample. The rearrangement uses TRBV18 and TRBJ1-1; unclear D gene. The germline V gene encodes CDR1 KGHSH and CDR2 LQKENI. The length of the CDR3 is 12 residues. The germline V and J ends were trimmed by 1 base and 4 bases, with 4 bases remaining between them. In DNA form, the CDR3 reads TGTGCCAGCTCACCACGCGTCACTGAAGCTTTCTTT. Its translation is CASSPRVTEAFF.

The rearrangement uses TRBV12-5 and TRBJ1-4; possibly TRBD1 for D (6 bases). V was pared by 3 bases and J by 2 bases, with 10 bases between. Germline V gene sequence: CDR1 LGHNT, CDR2 FRNRAP. The CDR3 runs 15 residues. The CDR3 sequence: CASGLRGATNEKLFF. CDR3 DNA sequence: TGTGCTAGTGGTTTAAGGGGGGCGACTAATGAAAAACTGTTTTTT.

The genes are TRBV7-6 and TRBJ2-3; 10 nucleotides align to TRBD1. V dropped 5 bases and J dropped 2; count of bases not matched to a gene: 7. CDR3 length: 16 residues. Germline V gives CDR1 SGHVS, CDR2 FNYEAQ. The CDR3 is CASSDTGTGVTDTQYF. The CDR3 nucleotides are TGTGCCAGCAGCGACACCGGGACAGGGGTCACAGATACGCAGTATTTT.

The rearrangement joins TRBV6-5 to TRBJ1-2, with TRBD1 identical over 7 bases. Trimming at V came to 5 bases and at J to 8 bases, leaving 8 bases not matched to a gene. CDR1 and CDR2 (germline): MNHEY, SVGAGI. CDR3 length: 13 residues. In DNA, the CDR3 is TGTGCCAGCAGTCTCACAGGGGTAAGAGGCTACACCTTC. Translating gives CASSLTGVRGYTF.

This clone came up once. This chain connects TRBV4-1 to TRBJ2-5; 7 bases are shared with TRBD2. After removal of 1 base from V and 6 bases from J, the junction contained 5 bases not matched to a gene. In germline, CDR1 is MGHRA, CDR2 YSYEKL. The CDR3 spans 14 residues. The CDR3 sequence is CASSQASGRKTQYF. The DNA for the CDR3 is TGCGCCAGCAGCCAAGCTAGCGGTAGGAAGACCCAGTACTTC.

The chain joins TRBV7-2 to TRBJ1-1, with D possibly being TRBD1 (5 bases). Trimming shortened V by 2 bases and J by 1 base, and 11 bases separated the two germline ends. Germline CDR1 and CDR2: SGHTA and FQGNSA. The CDR3 loop spans 15 amino acids. The CDR3 DNA sequence: TGTGCCAGCAGCTTAAACGCAGGGCGGAACACTGAAGCTTTCTTT. Protein product: CASSLNAGRNTEAFF.

This clone was seen only once. The chain links TRBV4-1 to TRBJ2-5; 15 bases are shared with TRBD2. The junction had 5 bases not matched to a gene; V was cut back by 4 bases and J by 5 bases. This CDR3 has 16 amino acids. The germline V gene has CDR1 MGHRA and CDR2 YSYEKL. The CDR3 sequence: CASSRTSGGADETQYF. Here the CDR3 DNA reads TGCGCCAGCAGCCGGACTAGCGGGGGGGCCGACGAGACCCAGTACTTC.

The chain links TRBV30 to TRBJ1-6; tentative D call: TRBD1 (6 bases). V shed 5 bases and J shed 3 bases, with 20 bases lying between them. Germline lookup yields CDR1 GTSNPN and CDR2 SVGIG (reference sequence). The CDR3 loop spans 17 amino acids. The CDR3 region has the DNA TGTGCCTGGCAATCTCGGGACATCCCCTACTATAATTCACCCCTCCACTTT. Translating gives CAWQSRDIPYYNSPLHF.

The rearrangement links TRBV5-1 to TRBJ1-6; D perhaps matches TRBD1 (6 bases). Germline CDR1 SGHRS, CDR2 YFSETQ. V was pared by 3 bases and J by 0 bases, with 13 bases between. This CDR3 is built from 17 residues. CDR3 protein: CASSSDSGSSYNSPLHF. The CDR3 bases are TGCGCCAGCAGCTCGGACAGTGGGAGCTCCTATAATTCACCCCTCCACTTT.

The chain is built from TRBV6-5 and TRBJ1-5; D unresolved. The V end lost 5 bases, the J end lost 4 bases, and 12 bases lay between the germline ends. Germline V CDR1 and CDR2: MNHEY, SVGAGI. The CDR3 covers 14 residues. Here the CDR3 reads CASSPGSKNQPQHF. Written as DNA, the CDR3 is TGTGCCAGCAGTCCCGGGTCCAAAAATCAGCCCCAGCATTTT.

As to this clone: The junction and the germline gene differ at one end; a read error may be behind it. This sequence joins TRBV6-5 and TRBJ2-1, with 8 bases identical to TRBD2. The CDR3 is 10 amino acids. From germline, CDR1 is MNHEY and CDR2 SVGAGI. The CDR3 region has the DNA TGTGCCAGCACTTACCCGGGGGGGCTCTTC. Encoded protein: CASTYPGGLF.

In DNA form, the CDR3 reads TGTGCCAGCAGTTACAGGACAGGGGCGAACACTGAAGCTTTCTTT. Encoded protein: CASSYRTGANTEAFF. This chain connects TRBV6-5 to TRBJ1-1, with 9 nucleotides matching TRBD1. J gave up 1 base and V 2 bases, and 2 bases lay outside the gene matches. Germline V gene sequence: CDR1 MNHEY, CDR2 SVGAGI. The CDR3 sequence is 15 residues long.

This clone was seen more than once but under ten times. Likely a read error: the CDR3 ends without its conserved phenylalanine or tryptophan. The DNA is omitted, as the CDR3 cannot be located on it reliably, and the CDR3 follows TCRdb's listing. The chain employs TRBV3-1 (or the pseudogene TRBV3-2) and TRBJ2-7. Per germline, CDR1 LGHDT and CDR2 YNNKEL (reference sequence). The CDR3 is made up of 13 amino acids, end residues included. The CDR3 reads CASSQTSGTAPFY.

Only one count was recorded for this clone. The gene calls are TRBV27 and TRBJ2-2, with D hard to call. With 6 bases removed from V and 5 bases from J, the gap between germline ends came to 13 bases. CDR3 size: 14 residues. Looked up from germline, CDR1 is MNHEY and CDR2 is SMNVEV (reference sequence). CDR3 region: CASSLIKQTGELFF. DNA for the CDR3: TGTGCCAGCAGCCTAATCAAGCAGACCGGGGAGCTGTTTTTT.

The V and J genes are TRBV6-6 and TRBJ2-7; D call uncertain. The ends were cut back, 4 bases at V and 6 bases at J, with 7 bases in the middle. This CDR3 is 11 amino acids long. Looked up from germline, CDR1 is MNHNY and CDR2 is SVGAGI (reference sequence). The CDR3 is CASSWMLEQYF. The CDR3 DNA follows: TGTGCCAGCAGTTGGATGCTCGAGCAGTACTTC.

As regards this clone: The sample carries other DNA sequences with the same CDR3. This chain links TRBV20-1 with TRBJ1-2, with 7 bases that match TRBD1. The CDR3 covers 11 residues. Trimming cost V 2 bases and J 8 bases; bases outside gene matches: 2. Germline CDR1 is DFQATT and CDR2 is SNEGSKA (reference sequence). Here the CDR3 reads CSARRQGGYTF. The CDR3 coding sequence is TGCAGTGCTAGAAGACAGGGCGGCTACACCTTC.

J is TRBJ2-7 and V is TRBV2; no reliable D call. Per germline, CDR1 SNHLY and CDR2 FYNNEI. Trimming took off 6 bases at V and 3 bases at J, with 6 bases between the two ends. This CDR3 comprises 11 residues. This CDR3 reads CASSPSYEQYF. In nucleotides, the CDR3 is TGTGCCAGCAGCCCAAGCTACGAGCAGTACTTC.

This chain connects TRBV2 to TRBJ1-2; TRBD1 matches 8 bases. The CDR3 runs to 15 residues. J gave up 4 bases and V 7 bases, and 11 bases lay outside the gene matches. Germline V gene data show CDR1 as SNHLY and CDR2 as FYNNEI. CDR3 in amino acids: CASTPRPDRAYGYTF. CDR3 in DNA: TGTGCCAGCACCCCGCGACCGGACAGGGCCTATGGCTACACCTTC.

The chain combines TRBV28 with TRBJ1-2, with 7 bases matching TRBD1. The CDR3 sequence is 13 residues long. Per the germline V gene, CDR1 is MDHEN and CDR2 is SYDVKM. V dropped 4 bases and J dropped 13; count of bases not matched to a gene: 12. The CDR3 protein is CASSSSGTVLLTF. Here the CDR3 DNA reads TGTGCCAGCAGTTCATCCGGGACAGTCCTTCTCACCTTC.

The DNA for the CDR3 is TGTGCCAGCAGCTCGGACGTACGTGGCTACACCTTC. This sequence encodes CASSSDVRGYTF. The chain carries TRBV28 and TRBJ1-2; unclear D gene. This CDR3 contains 12 residues. V dropped 6 bases and J dropped 7 bases, with 12 bases sitting between them. Per the germline V gene, CDR1 is MDHEN and CDR2 is SYDVKM.

The chain joins TRBV18 to TRBJ2-7; 8 nucleotides line up with TRBD1. CDR1 and CDR2 (germline): KGHSH, LQKENI. The CDR3 spans 13 residues. Trimming cost V 2 bases and J 5 bases; bases outside gene matches: 2. The CDR3 sequence: CASSPLTGDEQYF. The CDR3 nucleotides read TGTGCCAGCTCACCATTGACAGGGGACGAGCAGTACTTC.

The chain uses TRBV30 and TRBJ2-6; the D is unclear. With 3 bases removed from V and 4 bases from J, the gap between germline ends came to 13 bases. CDR1 and CDR2 from the germline V gene are GTSNPN and SVGIG (reference sequence). The CDR3 contains 15 residues. The CDR3 DNA is TGTGCCTGGAGCATTATTACGCGGGGGGCCAACGTCCTGACTTTC. The encoded protein is CAWSIITRGANVLTF.

The V and J genes are TRBV3-1 (or the pseudogene TRBV3-2) and TRBJ2-1; D not resolved. The V end lost 0 bases, the J end lost 7 bases, and 13 bases lay between the germline ends. CDR3 size: 15 residues. CDR1 is LGHDT and CDR2 is YNNKEL in the germline V gene (reference sequence). CDR3 nucleotide sequence: TGTGCCAGCAGCCAAGACCCCCACATGAGGAATGAGCAGTTCTTC. Protein: CASSQDPHMRNEQFF.

The chain is built from TRBV4-1 and TRBJ1-2, with 7 bases aligning to TRBD1. The CDR3 totals 16 residues. V was clipped by 0 bases and J by 4 bases; unmatched bases: 8. Germline V lookup: CDR1 MGHRA, CDR2 YSYEKL. The CDR3: CASSQDGTALRYGYTF. The CDR3 region has the DNA TGCGCCAGCAGCCAAGATGGGACAGCACTTCGCTATGGCTACACCTTC.

The rearrangement joins TRBV24-1 to TRBJ1-1; 8 positions match TRBD1. The CDR3 runs to 12 residues. The germline CDR1 and CDR2 sequences are KGHDR and SFDVKD. The junction had 4 bases not matched to a gene; V was cut back by 12 bases and J by 2 bases. As DNA, the CDR3 is TGTGCCTCCGACAGGGGAAACACTGAAGCTTTCTTT. Protein product: CASDRGNTEAFF.